The 18 T cell receptor beta chains given below trace back to one sample, sequenced in a study of neoadjuvant nivolumab and ipilimumab in lung cancer. Data came from immunoSEQ multiplex PCR; TCRdb stores just in-frame clones and leaves some out. The repertoire includes 25,000 to 30,000 clones, 60% to 85% of them detected once, and roughly 18% sits in the top ten. The sample in question was tumor tissue, obtained after neoadjuvant nivolumab, alone or with ipilimumab, at or shortly before surgery. These receptors all stem from an adult with non-small cell lung cancer.

This clone was counted a few times. The chain couples TRBV5-1 to TRBJ1-1, with D possibly being TRBD1 (5 bases). Germline CDR1 reads SGHRS; CDR2 reads YFSETQ. Trimming cost V 0 bases and J 6 bases, with 9 bases left between them. This CDR3 is built from 13 residues. In nucleotides, the CDR3 is TGCGCCAGCAGCTTGGTGCAGGGCTCTGAAGCTTTCTTT. Translating gives CASSLVQGSEAFF.

The gene calls are TRBV19 and TRBJ1-5, with unresolved D. V gave up 9 bases and J gave up 3 bases, with 18 bases separating them. Germline V gene lookup returns CDR1 LNHDA and CDR2 SQIVND (reference sequence). CDR3 length: 15 amino acids. The CDR3 DNA follows: TGTGCCAGCCAGAACCTGGCGGGGATCAATCAGCCCCAGCATTTT. Translation: CASQNLAGINQPQHF.

This clone was detected a few times. The V and J genes are TRBV27 and TRBJ1-6, with TRBD1 matching over 9 bases. Germline CDR1 and CDR2: MNHEY and SMNVEV (reference sequence). The junction had 6 bases not matched to a gene; V was cut back by 2 bases and J by 7 bases. This CDR3 comprises 16 residues. Here the CDR3 DNA reads TGTGCCAGCAGTTTACCGGGACAGGGTGCCAATTCACCCCTCCACTTT. Translating it yields CASSLPGQGANSPLHF.

The count of this clone is one. The chain links TRBV5-6 to TRBJ2-3; D is ambiguous. V lost 1 base and J 2 bases, leaving 8 bases between the germline ends. The CDR3 covers 14 residues. Germline lookup yields CDR1 SGHDT and CDR2 YYEEEE. CDR3: CASSLRRITDTQYF. The CDR3 nucleotides are TGTGCCAGCAGCTTGAGGCGGATCACAGATACGCAGTATTTT.

The chain carries TRBV5-1 and TRBJ1-1, with D uncertain. Per germline, CDR1 SGHRS and CDR2 YFSETQ. V was clipped by 2 bases and J by 1 base, with 12 bases between them. CDR3 size: 15 residues. CDR3 sequence: CASSLNTQQNTEAFF. The CDR3 nucleotides are TGCGCCAGCAGCTTAAACACACAGCAGAACACTGAAGCTTTCTTT.

This clone was seen a single time. The chain has TRBV5-6 and TRBJ2-3; 7 positions agree with TRBD1. The CDR3 is 16 amino acids. Looked up from germline, CDR1 is SGHDT and CDR2 is YYEEEE. With V trimmed by 0 bases and J by 5 bases, 9 bases remained unmatched. The CDR3 DNA is TGTGCCAGCAGCTTGGGGTTGAGGGGGCTAGGAGATACGCAGTATTTT. Amino acid sequence: CASSLGLRGLGDTQYF. Full variable domain (missing parts from reference TRBV5-6 and TRBJ2-3): DAGVTQSPTHLIKTRGQQVTLRCSPKSGHDTVSWYQQALGQGPQFIFQYYEEEERQRGNFPDRFSGHQFPNYSSELNVNALLLGDSALYLCASSLGLRGLGDTQYFGPGTRLTVL.

This clone is judged medium-sized (0.01 to 0.1%). The J gene is TRBJ1-1, the V gene TRBV30; D perhaps matches TRBD1 (5 bases). The CDR3 totals 13 residues. The germline CDR1 and CDR2 sequences are GTSNPN and SVGIG (reference sequence). V was cut by 1 base and J by 1 base, with 7 bases left in between. CDR3 DNA sequence: TGTGCCTGGAGTGCAGGGAGGAACACTGAAGCTTTCTTT. It codes for CAWSAGRNTEAFF.

In its sample, this clone was seen a few times. The chain joins TRBV7-2 to TRBJ2-7; 8 nucleotides align to TRBD1. J lost 6 bases, V lost 2 bases, and 6 bases had no gene match. Looked up from germline, CDR1 is SGHTA and CDR2 is FQGNSA. CDR3 size: 14 residues. This CDR3 is CASSLRTGKSEQYF. Written as DNA, the CDR3 is TGTGCCAGCAGCTTACGGACAGGGAAGAGCGAGCAGTACTTC.

A few counts support this clone. The V and J genes are TRBV5-5 and TRBJ1-2; 7 positions agree with TRBD1. Germline CDR1 SGHKS, CDR2 YYEKEE (reference sequence). The ends lost 0 bases at V and 13 bases at J; junction bases unmatched: 6. The CDR3 length is 12 residues. CDR3 sequence reads: CASSLAGQEGTF. CDR3 bases: TGTGCCAGCAGCTTGGCTGGACAGGAAGGCACCTTC.

This chain joins TRBV2 and TRBJ2-7; TRBD1 matches 8 bases. The CDR3 has 15 residues. The ends lost 4 bases at V and 2 bases at J; junction bases unmatched: 7. Germline V lookup: CDR1 SNHLY, CDR2 FYNNEI. The CDR3 nucleotides read TGTGCCAGCAGTGGCGGGACAGGAGAACCCTACGAGCAGTACTTC. Its translation is CASSGGTGEPYEQYF.

The chain employs TRBV7-6 and TRBJ1-6; D is ambiguous. The germline CDR1 and CDR2 sequences are SGHVS and FNYEAQ. CDR3 length equals 13 residues. V was cut by 8 bases and J by 0 bases, with 5 bases left in between. The CDR3 protein is CASGGSYNSPLHF. CDR3 sequence (DNA): TGTGCCAGCGGAGGCTCCTATAATTCACCCCTCCACTTT.

The V and J genes are TRBV5-1 and TRBJ2-3, with D possibly matching TRBD1 (6 bases). V was trimmed by 5 bases and J by 2 bases, leaving 12 bases between them. CDR3 size: 14 residues. Per germline, CDR1 SGHRS and CDR2 YFSETQ. CDR3 sequence (DNA): TGCGCCAGCAGTATCCGACAGGCCACAGATACGCAGTATTTT. Protein product: CASSIRQATDTQYF.

V usage is TRBV2 and J usage is TRBJ1-1; 11 bases line up with TRBD1. Trimming took 3 bases from V and 6 from J; bases not matched to a gene: 12. Germline CDR1 is SNHLY and CDR2 is FYNNEI. The CDR3 is 17 amino acids. The CDR3 DNA reads TGTGCCAGCAGTGAGCTGGGGGGCGGACAGGGGGCTTCTGAAGCTTTCTTT. Translated: CASSELGGGQGASEAFF.

The chain uses TRBV30 and TRBJ1-1; the D is unclear. Trimming took 0 bases from V and 2 from J, leaving 7 bases between them. The CDR3 has 13 amino acids. CDR1 and CDR2 from the germline V gene are GTSNPN and SVGIG (reference sequence). CDR3 DNA sequence: TGTGCCTGGAGTGTCCACAGAAACACTGAAGCTTTCTTT. The encoded protein is CAWSVHRNTEAFF. The whole variable domain, filled in from reference TRBV30 and TRBJ1-1, reads SQTIHQWPATLVQPVGSPLSLECTVEGTSNPNLYWYRQAAGRGLQLLFYSVGIGQISSEVPQNLSASRPQDRQFILSSKKLLLSDSGFYLCAWSVHRNTEAFFGQGTRLTVV.

The chain couples TRBV18 to TRBJ2-1; D possibly corresponds to TRBD1 (5 bases). V lost 2 bases to trimming and J lost 8 bases, with 10 bases between them. Germline V gene data show CDR1 as KGHSH and CDR2 as LQKENI. The CDR3 covers 13 residues. Here the CDR3 DNA reads TGTGCCAGCTCACCAGGACACGGGTATGAGCAGTTCTTC. Translating it yields CASSPGHGYEQFF.

This clone was detected only a few times. This chain joins TRBV18 and TRBJ1-5; no firm D call. CDR3 length: 13 amino acids. CDR1 is KGHSH and CDR2 is LQKENI in the germline V gene. V lost 4 bases and J 6 bases, leaving 10 bases between the germline ends. The chain's CDR3 is CASSRSDGQPQHF. DNA for the CDR3: TGTGCCAGCTCACGATCCGACGGTCAGCCCCAGCATTTT.

This clone was seen only once. The chain employs TRBV18 and TRBJ1-3; 7 bases agree with TRBD1. V shed 3 bases, J shed 4 bases, and the junction held 6 bases outside the gene matches. The CDR3 is 15 amino acids. In germline, CDR1 is KGHSH, CDR2 LQKENI. Here the CDR3 DNA reads TGTGCCAGCTCACCTAGACAGGGCGACGGAAACACCATATATTTT. This gives the protein CASSPRQGDGNTIYF. Combining the CDR3 with reference TRBV18 and TRBJ1-3 gives the whole variable domain NAGVMQNPRHLVRRRGQEARLRCSPMKGHSHVYWYRQLPEEGLKFMVYLQKENIIDESGMPKERFSAEFPKEGPSILRIQQVVRGDSAAYFCASSPRQGDGNTIYFGEGSWLTVV.

V gene TRBV6-4 combines with J gene TRBJ1-5; D call uncertain. The CDR3 is 13 residues long. From germline, CDR1 is MRHNA and CDR2 SNTAGT. Trimming left V 3 bases short and J 3 bases short, with 6 bases between. CDR3 loop: CASSESDNQPQHF. The DNA for the CDR3 is TGTGCCAGCAGTGAGAGTGACAATCAGCCCCAGCATTTT.